This T cell receptor (beta chain) was documented in a study of T cell repertoires in cytomegalovirus infection. Study background: Recently identified HLA-C-restricted CMV epitopes were among the peptides used. Through public TCR beta signatures, both CMV infection and matching HLA type were indicated.

Using its own MiXCR run on the reads, TCRdb lists one record per CDR3 protein. The table records fewer than 1,000,000 distinct CDR3 sequences, less than 40% of them present only once. This clonotype has more than one count but fewer than ten. Antigen unknown. Findings of the study overall: HLA-C-restricted CMV-specific TCR beta clonotypes were dominant in the ex vivo response.

Germline V gene sequence: CDR1 MNHEY, CDR2 SVGEGT. The CDR3 is 17 amino acids. V gave up 4 bases and J gave up 4 bases; unmatched junction bases: 7. The sample consisted of cultured CD8+ T cells from PBMCs, taken from culture after CMV antigen stimulation. The clonotype comes from a human donor in good health (CMV status not recorded). Some clones in this sample may be carry-over from other donors' samples. This sequence joins TRBV6-2 or TRBV6-3 and TRBJ2-1; 13 bases agree with TRBD2. CDR3 region: CASSSGLAGIPYNEQFF. Here the CDR3 DNA reads TGTGCCAGCAGTTCGGGACTAGCGGGAATTCCTTACAATGAGCAGTTCTTC.